This T cell receptor (beta chain) derives from a study of shared clonotypes between healthy human individuals. How the authors handled the data: Filtering differed for immunoSEQ, which gave only junction sequences without quality scores. TCRdb's copy holds only in-frame clones and misses some; the assay was immunoSEQ multiplex PCR. V and J calls and clone size are given by that table; D and trimming were obtained from the DNA. Of under 850,000 clones in the sample, 80% to 95% are singletons; the top ten hold 24%. Naive CD8 cells comprised CD45RO-negative, CCR7-positively selected cells, excluding terminally differentiated effector memory CD45RA+ cells. Notes on the study in general: Between a few donors, naive CD4 clonotypes were shared at a level of approximately 5%.

Details on this clone: Its specificity is not known.

The receptor was isolated from a man aged 25 to 45 in good health. Sequencing was done on a sample of naive CD8+ T cells sorted from blood.

The CDR3, as DNA: TGTGCCAGCAGCAGAACCGGGACAGGGGGCCAGACCCAGTACTTC. Its translation is CASSRTGTGGQTQYF. The rearrangement uses TRBV5-6 and TRBJ2-5; TRBD1 aligns across 12 bases. The CDR3 is 15 residues long. With V trimmed by 4 bases and J by 6 bases, 7 bases remained unmatched. Germline V gene sequence: CDR1 SGHDT, CDR2 YYEEEE.